This TCR beta chain emerged from a study of blood T cell repertoires in COVID-19. This clone came up once. The data were produced by immunoSEQ multiplex PCR, yet TCRdb's version contains in-frame clones alone and is incomplete. The sample records under 95,000 clones, around 83% being singletons. This sequence was found in a woman in her 70s with acute or convalescent COVID-19. Sequenced: peripheral blood.

The DNA for the CDR3 is TGTGCCAGTAGTGTAAAGATCGGGACCGGGGAGCTGTTTTTT. It yields the protein CASSVKIGTGELFF. The chain couples TRBV19 to TRBJ2-2; D unclear. The CDR3 totals 14 residues. Between the trimmed V and J ends, which lost 5 bases and 5 bases, there was a span of 12 bases. In germline, CDR1 is LNHDA, CDR2 SQIVND (reference sequence). Drawing the rest from reference TRBV19 and TRBJ2-2, the complete variable domain is DGGITQSPKYLFRKEGQNVTLSCEQNLNHDAMYWYRQDPGQGLRLIYYSQIVNDFQKGDIAEGYSVSREKKESFPLTVTSAQKNPTAFYLCASSVKIGTGELFFGEGSRLTVL.